The rows below give T cell receptor beta chains drawn from one sample of a study of human T cells and chemical hapten exposure. TCRdb called the RACE reads again in MiXCR, with one record for every CDR3 protein. The sample gives some 77,000 distinct CDR3 sequences, around 9.3% of which show up once; about 1.7% is in the top ten. Material: whole blood. All receptors derive from a female donor in good health. Some clones in this sample may be carry-over from other donors' samples. The CDR3 runs from the conserved cysteine through the conserved F or W. Each record gives: clone size, D gene, V gene, J gene, CDR3 DNA, CDR3 protein. D genes are given only for firm matches. Expanded clones are given a class, and other clones once, few, many or no size at all.

abundance: NA; d_gene: NA; v_gene: TRBV14; j_gene: TRBJ1-1; CDR3nt: TGTGCCAGCAGCCTCCCGACCAGCGGAGCTTTCTTT; CDR3aa: CASSLPTSGAFF
abundance: few; d_gene: NA; v_gene: TRBV7-9; j_gene: TRBJ2-7; CDR3nt: TGTGCCAGCAGTAATATAGGATCCTACGAGCAGTACTTC; CDR3aa: CASSNIGSYEQYF
abundance: NA; d_gene: NA; v_gene: TRBV20-1; j_gene: TRBJ1-1; CDR3nt: TGCAGTGCTAGTGGGCTCCATGAACTGAACACTGAAGCTTTCTTT; CDR3aa: CSASGLHELNTEAFF
abundance: many; d_gene: NA; v_gene: TRBV18; j_gene: TRBJ2-6; CDR3nt: TGTGCCAGCTCATCTTCGGACCCTACACGCGTCCTGACTTTC; CDR3aa: CASSSSDPTRVLTF
abundance: few; d_gene: NA; v_gene: TRBV27; j_gene: TRBJ2-3; CDR3nt: TGTGCCAGCAGTTTATCGTCTGGGCATTTGTGGGATACGCAGTATTTT; CDR3aa: CASSLSSGHLWDTQYF
abundance: many; d_gene: TRBD2; v_gene: TRBV7-2; j_gene: TRBJ2-1; CDR3nt: TGTGCCAGCAGCTTGACTAGCGGGGCTTACAATGAGCAGTTCTTC; CDR3aa: CASSLTSGAYNEQFF
abundance: many; d_gene: NA; v_gene: TRBV5-4; j_gene: TRBJ1-1; CDR3nt: TGTGCCAGCAGCTACAACAGGGCCACTGAAGCTTTCTTT; CDR3aa: CASSYNRATEAFF
abundance: NA; d_gene: NA; v_gene: TRBV13; j_gene: TRBJ2-3; CDR3nt: TGTGCCAGCAGCTCCTTTTTTGGGATTAGCACAGATACGCAGTATTTT; CDR3aa: CASSSFFGISTDTQYF
abundance: few; d_gene: NA; v_gene: TRBV10-3; j_gene: TRBJ2-1; CDR3nt: TGTGCCATCAGTGGCGATCGGGGGCAGGGTGAGCAGTTCTTC; CDR3aa: CAISGDRGQGEQFF
abundance: many; d_gene: NA; v_gene: TRBV6-5; j_gene: TRBJ2-7; CDR3nt: TGTGCCAGCAGGAGGGGGGAAACGGCCTACGAGCAGTACTTC; CDR3aa: CASRRGETAYEQYF
abundance: many; d_gene: NA; v_gene: TRBV12-3/TRBV12-4; j_gene: TRBJ2-7; CDR3nt: TGTGCCAGCAGTTTTCTTCGGTCACCAGGCCACGAGCAGTACTTC; CDR3aa: CASSFLRSPGHEQYF
abundance: NA; d_gene: NA; v_gene: TRBV12-3/TRBV12-4; j_gene: TRBJ1-2; CDR3nt: TGTGCCAGCAATTCCGGAGGGGATGGCTACACCTTC; CDR3aa: CASNSGGDGYTF
abundance: NA; d_gene: TRBD1; v_gene: TRBV13; j_gene: TRBJ1-2; CDR3nt: TGTGCCAGCAGCTCCACCCTAGTAGGGGGCGATTATTTGTGGGATGGCTACACCTTC; CDR3aa: CASSSTLVGGDYLWDGYTF
abundance: few; d_gene: NA; v_gene: TRBV3-1; j_gene: TRBJ2-1; CDR3nt: TGTGCCAGCAGCCATATCGTTTTGACAGACCCGAGCTCCTACAATGAGCAGTTCTTC; CDR3aa: CASSHIVLTDPSSYNEQFF
abundance: NA; d_gene: NA; v_gene: TRBV10-2; j_gene: TRBJ1-1; CDR3nt: TGCGCCAGCAGTGACACCAGAAGGGCCCTGAACACTGAAGCTTTCTTT; CDR3aa: CASSDTRRALNTEAFF
abundance: few; d_gene: NA; v_gene: TRBV6-2/TRBV6-3; j_gene: TRBJ1-5; CDR3nt: TGTGCCAGCAGTTCGGACAGAAACTACAATCAGCCCCAGCATTTT; CDR3aa: CASSSDRNYNQPQHF
abundance: NA; d_gene: NA; v_gene: TRBV4-2; j_gene: TRBJ2-3; CDR3nt: TGTGCCAGCAGCCAAGAAAGGACAGATACGCAGTATTTT; CDR3aa: CASSQERTDTQYF
abundance: NA; d_gene: NA; v_gene: TRBV12-5; j_gene: TRBJ2-5; CDR3nt: TGTGCTAGTGGTTTGGTACCTATGGAGGCTTTAGAGACCCAGTACTTC; CDR3aa: CASGLVPMEALETQYF
abundance: many; d_gene: NA; v_gene: TRBV10-3; j_gene: TRBJ2-7; CDR3nt: TGTGCCATCAGCAATGGACAGTTAGACGAGCAGTACTTC; CDR3aa: CAISNGQLDEQYF
abundance: NA; d_gene: NA; v_gene: TRBV12-3/TRBV12-4; j_gene: TRBJ2-7; CDR3nt: TGTGCCAGCAGTTCGTCGACAGGTCACGAGCAGTACTTC; CDR3aa: CASSSSTGHEQYF
abundance: few; d_gene: TRBD1; v_gene: TRBV5-1; j_gene: TRBJ2-5; CDR3nt: TGCGCCAGCAGAACCGGGACAGGGAGGTACCAAGAGACCCAGTACTTC; CDR3aa: CASRTGTGRYQETQYF
abundance: NA; d_gene: NA; v_gene: TRBV10-3; j_gene: TRBJ2-3; CDR3nt: TGTGCCATCAGTGAAGCTTTGAGCACGCAGTATTTT; CDR3aa: CAISEALSTQYF
abundance: NA; d_gene: NA; v_gene: TRBV20-1; j_gene: TRBJ2-3; CDR3nt: TGCAGTGCTAGAGAAAAGTTTAGGCTAGCTAGCACAGATACGCAGTATTTT; CDR3aa: CSAREKFRLASTDTQYF
abundance: many; d_gene: NA; v_gene: TRBV28; j_gene: TRBJ1-4; CDR3nt: TGTGCCAGCAGTTTAGCCCCGGCCAATGAAAAACTGTTTTTT; CDR3aa: CASSLAPANEKLFF
abundance: few; d_gene: NA; v_gene: TRBV20-1; j_gene: TRBJ2-7; CDR3nt: TGCAGTGCTAGGGGGACCGACGAGCAGTACTTC; CDR3aa: CSARGTDEQYF
abundance: NA; d_gene: NA; v_gene: TRBV10-3; j_gene: TRBJ1-2; CDR3nt: TGTGCCATCTCCCCCGGGACGGAGGGCTACACCTTC; CDR3aa: CAISPGTEGYTF
abundance: few; d_gene: TRBD1; v_gene: TRBV6-5; j_gene: TRBJ1-1; CDR3nt: TGTGCCAGCAGTTACTCGAACAGGGGAAACACTGAAGCTTTCTTT; CDR3aa: CASSYSNRGNTEAFF
abundance: many; d_gene: NA; v_gene: TRBV27; j_gene: TRBJ1-4; CDR3nt: TGTGCCAGCAGTCCTACCATTGGGGAAAAACTGTTTTTT; CDR3aa: CASSPTIGEKLFF
abundance: many; d_gene: NA; v_gene: TRBV21-1; j_gene: TRBJ2-6; CDR3nt: TGTGCCAGCAGCAAAGATACAACAGGGGAAACTGGGGCCAACGTCCTGACTTTC; CDR3aa: CASSKDTTGETGANVLTF
abundance: many; d_gene: TRBD1; v_gene: TRBV12-3/TRBV12-4; j_gene: TRBJ1-1; CDR3nt: TGTGCCAGCACCCACCTCAGGGGGATAGGAGAGACTGAAGCTTTCTTT; CDR3aa: CASTHLRGIGETEAFF
abundance: few; d_gene: NA; v_gene: TRBV20-1; j_gene: TRBJ1-1; CDR3nt: TGCAGTGCTAGGTACAGAAGGAACACTGAAGCTTTCTTT; CDR3aa: CSARYRRNTEAFF
abundance: many; d_gene: NA; v_gene: TRBV20-1; j_gene: TRBJ2-7; CDR3nt: TGCAGTGCTCTACCAATCACAGTGACTATCTACGAGCAGTACTTC; CDR3aa: CSALPITVTIYEQYF
abundance: few; d_gene: NA; v_gene: TRBV19; j_gene: TRBJ1-1; CDR3nt: TGTGCCAGTAGTATATACAGGGAAGTGGCTGAAGCTTTCTTT; CDR3aa: CASSIYREVAEAFF